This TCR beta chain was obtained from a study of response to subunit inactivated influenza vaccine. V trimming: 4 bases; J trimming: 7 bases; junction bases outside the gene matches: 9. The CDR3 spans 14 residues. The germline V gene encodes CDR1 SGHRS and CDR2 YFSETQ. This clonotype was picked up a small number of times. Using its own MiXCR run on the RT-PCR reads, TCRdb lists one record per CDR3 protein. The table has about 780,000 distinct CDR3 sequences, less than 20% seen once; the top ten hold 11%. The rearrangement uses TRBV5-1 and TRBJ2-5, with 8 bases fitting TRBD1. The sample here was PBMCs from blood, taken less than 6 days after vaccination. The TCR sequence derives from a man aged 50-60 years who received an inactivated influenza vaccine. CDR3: CASSLATGEGTQYF. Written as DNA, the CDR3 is TGCGCCAGCAGCCTAGCGACAGGGGAAGGGACCCAGTACTTC.